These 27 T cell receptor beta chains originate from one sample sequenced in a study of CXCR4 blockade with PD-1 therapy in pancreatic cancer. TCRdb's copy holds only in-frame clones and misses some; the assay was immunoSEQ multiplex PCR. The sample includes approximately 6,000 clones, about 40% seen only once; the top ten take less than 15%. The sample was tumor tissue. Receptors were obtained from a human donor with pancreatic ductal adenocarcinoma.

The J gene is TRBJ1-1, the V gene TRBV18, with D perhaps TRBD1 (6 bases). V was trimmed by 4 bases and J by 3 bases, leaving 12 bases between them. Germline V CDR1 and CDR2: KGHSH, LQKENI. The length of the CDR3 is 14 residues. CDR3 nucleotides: TGTGCCAGCTCACTACAGGGAACGGACACTGAAGCTTTCTTT. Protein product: CASSLQGTDTEAFF. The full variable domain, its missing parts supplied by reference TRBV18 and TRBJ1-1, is NAGVMQNPRHLVRRRGQEARLRCSPMKGHSHVYWYRQLPEEGLKFMVYLQKENIIDESGMPKERFSAEFPKEGPSILRIQQVVRGDSAAYFCASSLQGTDTEAFFGQGTRLTVV.

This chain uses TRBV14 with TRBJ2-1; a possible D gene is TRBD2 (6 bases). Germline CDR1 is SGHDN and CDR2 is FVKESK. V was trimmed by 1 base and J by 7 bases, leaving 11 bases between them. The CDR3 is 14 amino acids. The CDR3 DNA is TGTGCCAGCAGCCAAGGACTAGAAGCTAATGAGCAGTTCTTC. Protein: CASSQGLEANEQFF.

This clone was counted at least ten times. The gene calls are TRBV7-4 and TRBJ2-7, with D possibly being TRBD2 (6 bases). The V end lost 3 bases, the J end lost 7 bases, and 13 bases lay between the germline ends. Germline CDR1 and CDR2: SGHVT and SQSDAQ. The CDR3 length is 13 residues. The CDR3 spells CASSFYGSGEQYF. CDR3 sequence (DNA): TGTGCCAGCAGCTTTTACGGGAGTGGGGAGCAGTACTTC.

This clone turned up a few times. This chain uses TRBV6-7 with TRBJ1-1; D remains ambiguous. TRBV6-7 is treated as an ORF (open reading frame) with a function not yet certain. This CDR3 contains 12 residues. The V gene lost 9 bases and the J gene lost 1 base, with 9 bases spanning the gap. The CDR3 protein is CASARGNTEAFF. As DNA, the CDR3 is TGTGCCAGTGCCCGGGGGAACACTGAAGCTTTCTTT.

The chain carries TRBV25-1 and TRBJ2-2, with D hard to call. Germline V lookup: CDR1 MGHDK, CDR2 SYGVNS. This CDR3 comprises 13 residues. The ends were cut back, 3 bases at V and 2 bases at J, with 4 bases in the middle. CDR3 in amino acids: CASSETNTGELFF. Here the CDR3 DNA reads TGTGCCAGCAGTGAGACAAACACCGGGGAGCTGTTTTTT.

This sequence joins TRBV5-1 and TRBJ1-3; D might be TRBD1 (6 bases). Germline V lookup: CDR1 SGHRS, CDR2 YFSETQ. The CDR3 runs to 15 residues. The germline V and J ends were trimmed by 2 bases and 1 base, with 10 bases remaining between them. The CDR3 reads CASSLQGWSGNTIYF. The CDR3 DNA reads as TGCGCCAGCAGCTTACAGGGTTGGTCTGGAAACACCATATATTTT.

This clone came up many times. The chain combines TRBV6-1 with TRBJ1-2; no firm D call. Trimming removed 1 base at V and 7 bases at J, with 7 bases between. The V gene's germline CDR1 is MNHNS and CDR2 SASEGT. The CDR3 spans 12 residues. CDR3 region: CASSEVGPGYTF. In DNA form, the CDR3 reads TGTGCCAGCAGTGAAGTCGGGCCTGGCTACACCTTC.

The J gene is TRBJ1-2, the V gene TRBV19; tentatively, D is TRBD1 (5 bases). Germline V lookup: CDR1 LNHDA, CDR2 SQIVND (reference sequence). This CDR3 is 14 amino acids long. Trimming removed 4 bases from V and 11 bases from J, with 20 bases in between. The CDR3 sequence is CASSTQGDGRAYTF. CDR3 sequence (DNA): TGTGCCAGTAGTACTCAGGGAGATGGGCGAGCTTACACCTTC.

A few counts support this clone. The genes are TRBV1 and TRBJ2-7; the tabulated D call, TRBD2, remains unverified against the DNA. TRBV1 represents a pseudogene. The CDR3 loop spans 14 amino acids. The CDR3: CASSQEEPPKEQYF. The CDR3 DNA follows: TGCGCCAGCAGCCAAGAGGAGCCTCCGAAGGAGCAGTACTTC.

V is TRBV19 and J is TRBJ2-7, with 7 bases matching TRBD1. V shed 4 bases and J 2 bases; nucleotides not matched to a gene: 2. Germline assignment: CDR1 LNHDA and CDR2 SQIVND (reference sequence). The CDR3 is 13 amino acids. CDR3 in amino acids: CASSRDRTYEQYF. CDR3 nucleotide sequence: TGTGCCAGTAGTAGGGACAGAACCTACGAGCAGTACTTC.

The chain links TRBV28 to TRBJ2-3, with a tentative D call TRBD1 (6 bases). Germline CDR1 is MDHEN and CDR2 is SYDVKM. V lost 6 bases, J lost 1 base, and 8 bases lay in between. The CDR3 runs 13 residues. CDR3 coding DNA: TGTGCCAGCAGGGACAGCCGCACAGATACGCAGTATTTT. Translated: CASRDSRTDTQYF.

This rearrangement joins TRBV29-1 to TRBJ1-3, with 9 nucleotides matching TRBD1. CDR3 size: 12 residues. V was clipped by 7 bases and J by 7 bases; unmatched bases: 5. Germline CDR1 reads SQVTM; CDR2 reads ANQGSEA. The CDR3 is CSGLTGGNTIYF. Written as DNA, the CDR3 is TGCAGCGGCCTGACAGGGGGGAACACCATATATTTT.

The CDR3 bases are TGTGCCAGTAGTATCGGACTAATTTACGAGCAGTTCTTC. Encoded protein: CASSIGLIYEQFF. The chain is built from TRBV19 and TRBJ2-1, with D perhaps TRBD2 (6 bases). Germline V gives CDR1 LNHDA, CDR2 SQIVND (reference sequence). Trimming stripped 3 bases from V and 10 bases from J, with 13 bases between. CDR3 length: 13 residues.

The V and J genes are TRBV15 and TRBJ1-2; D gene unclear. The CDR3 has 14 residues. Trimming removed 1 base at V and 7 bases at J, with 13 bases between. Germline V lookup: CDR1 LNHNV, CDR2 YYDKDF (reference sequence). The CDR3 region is CATSRGVNFGGYTF. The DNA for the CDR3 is TGTGCCACCAGCAGAGGAGTGAATTTCGGTGGCTACACCTTC. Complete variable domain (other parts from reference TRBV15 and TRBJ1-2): DAMVIQNPRYQVTQFGKPVTLSCSQTLNHNVMYWYQQKSSQAPKLLFHYYDKDFNNEADTPDNFQSRRPNTSFCFLDIRSPGLGDTAMYLCATSRGVNFGGYTFGSGTRLTVV.

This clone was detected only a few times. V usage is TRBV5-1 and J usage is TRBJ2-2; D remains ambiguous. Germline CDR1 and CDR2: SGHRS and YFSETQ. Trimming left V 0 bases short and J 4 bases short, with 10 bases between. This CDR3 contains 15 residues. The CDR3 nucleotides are TGCGCCAGCAGCTTGGCCAGATTGGGCACCGGGGAGCTGTTTTTT. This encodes CASSLARLGTGELFF.

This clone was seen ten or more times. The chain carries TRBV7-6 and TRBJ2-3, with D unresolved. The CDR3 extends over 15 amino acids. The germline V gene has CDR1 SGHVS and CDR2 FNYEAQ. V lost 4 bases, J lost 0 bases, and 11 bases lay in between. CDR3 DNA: TGTGCCAGCAGCTCGCATTCTCGGAGCACAGATACGCAGTATTTT. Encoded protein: CASSSHSRSTDTQYF. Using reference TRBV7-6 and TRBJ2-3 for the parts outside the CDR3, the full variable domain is GAGVSQSPRYKVTKRGQDVALRCDPISGHVSLYWYRQALGQGPEFLTYFNYEAQQDKSGLPNDRFSAERPEGSISTLTIQRTEQRDSAMYRCASSSHSRSTDTQYFGPGTRLTVL.

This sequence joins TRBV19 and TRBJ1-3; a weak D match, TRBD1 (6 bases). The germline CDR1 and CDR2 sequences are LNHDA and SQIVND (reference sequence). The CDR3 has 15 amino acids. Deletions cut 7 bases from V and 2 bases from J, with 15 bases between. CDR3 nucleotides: TGTGCCAGTATCCCTCCACGGACAGCTGGAAACACCATATATTTT. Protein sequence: CASIPPRTAGNTIYF.

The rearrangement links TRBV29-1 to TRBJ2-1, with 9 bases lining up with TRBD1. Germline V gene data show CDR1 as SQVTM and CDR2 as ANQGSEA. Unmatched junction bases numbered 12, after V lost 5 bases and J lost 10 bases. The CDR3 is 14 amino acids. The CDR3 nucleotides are TGCAGCGTTTCACGACAGGGGGGATTCGAGGAGCAGTTCTTC. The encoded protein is CSVSRQGGFEEQFF.

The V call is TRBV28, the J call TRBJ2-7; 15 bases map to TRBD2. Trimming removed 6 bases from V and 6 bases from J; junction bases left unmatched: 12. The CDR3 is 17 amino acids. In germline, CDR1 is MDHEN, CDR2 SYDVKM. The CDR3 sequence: CASSPNPGTSGGLEQYF. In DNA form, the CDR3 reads TGTGCCAGCAGCCCGAATCCCGGGACTAGCGGGGGGCTCGAGCAGTACTTC.

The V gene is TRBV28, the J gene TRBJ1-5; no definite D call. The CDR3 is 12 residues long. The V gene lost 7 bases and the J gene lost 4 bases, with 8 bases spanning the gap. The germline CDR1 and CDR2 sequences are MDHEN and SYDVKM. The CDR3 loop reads CASIRGNQPQHF. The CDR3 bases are TGTGCCAGCATTCGGGGAAATCAGCCCCAGCATTTT.

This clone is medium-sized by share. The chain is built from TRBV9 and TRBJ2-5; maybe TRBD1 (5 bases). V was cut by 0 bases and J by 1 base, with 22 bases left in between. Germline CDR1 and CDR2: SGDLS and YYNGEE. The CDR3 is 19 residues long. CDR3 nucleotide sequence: TGTGCCAGCAGCGTAGGGCGTTCTTGGGGCAGGGTCTCCCAAGAGACCCAGTACTTC. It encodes CASSVGRSWGRVSQETQYF.

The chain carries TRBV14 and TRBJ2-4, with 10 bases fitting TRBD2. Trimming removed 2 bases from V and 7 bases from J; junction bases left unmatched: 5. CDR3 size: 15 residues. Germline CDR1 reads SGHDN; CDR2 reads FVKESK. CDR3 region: CASSQQAGGGNIQYF. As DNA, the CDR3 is TGTGCCAGCAGCCAACAAGCGGGAGGGGGGAACATTCAGTACTTC.

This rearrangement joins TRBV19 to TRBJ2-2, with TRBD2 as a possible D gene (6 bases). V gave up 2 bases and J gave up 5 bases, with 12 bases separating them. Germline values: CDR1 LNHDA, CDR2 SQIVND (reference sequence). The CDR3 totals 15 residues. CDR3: CASSIPLSGTGELFF. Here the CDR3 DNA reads TGTGCCAGTAGTATACCCCTTAGCGGAACCGGGGAGCTGTTTTTT.

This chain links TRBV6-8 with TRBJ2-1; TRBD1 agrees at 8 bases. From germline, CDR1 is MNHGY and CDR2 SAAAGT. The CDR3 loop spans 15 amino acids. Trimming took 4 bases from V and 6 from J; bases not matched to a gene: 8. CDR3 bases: TGTGCCAGCAGTTTCCCCGGACAGGGTGGCAATGAGCAGTTCTTC. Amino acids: CASSFPGQGGNEQFF.

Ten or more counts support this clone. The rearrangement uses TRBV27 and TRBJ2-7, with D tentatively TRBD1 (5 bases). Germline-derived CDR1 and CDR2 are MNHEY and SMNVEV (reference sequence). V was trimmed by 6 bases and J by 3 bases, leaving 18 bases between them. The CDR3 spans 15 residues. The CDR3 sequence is CASRVGSAGLYEQYF. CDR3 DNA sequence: TGTGCCAGCAGGGTGGGGTCGGCAGGGCTCTACGAGCAGTACTTC.

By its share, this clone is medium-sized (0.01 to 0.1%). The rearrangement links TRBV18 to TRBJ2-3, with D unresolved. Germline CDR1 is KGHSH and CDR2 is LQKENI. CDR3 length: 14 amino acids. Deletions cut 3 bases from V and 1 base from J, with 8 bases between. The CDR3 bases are TGTGCCAGCTCACCCACAAAGGGCACAGATACGCAGTATTTT. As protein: CASSPTKGTDTQYF.

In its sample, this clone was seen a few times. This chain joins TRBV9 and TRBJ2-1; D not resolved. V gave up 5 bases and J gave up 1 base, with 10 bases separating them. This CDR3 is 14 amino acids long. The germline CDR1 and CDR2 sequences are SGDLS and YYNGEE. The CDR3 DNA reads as TGTGCCAGCAGTGAATCTAGTTCCTACAATGAGCAGTTCTTC. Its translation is CASSESSSYNEQFF.